A selection of T cell receptor beta chains follows, all from one sample in a study of OX40 agonist ivuxolimab in advanced cancers. Libraries were prepared by immunoSEQ multiplex PCR; TCRdb keeps only in-frame clonotypes and omits some of them. This sample has 9,500 to 15,000 clones, with about 80% found just once. This specimen consisted of CD4+ or CD8+ T cells sorted from blood, obtained in a trial of the OX40 agonist ivuxolimab. The receptors stem from an adult with an advanced solid tumor such as melanoma, head and neck, liver or kidney cancer. CDR3s include the opening cysteine and the closing phenylalanine or tryptophan. Fields, in order: D gene, J gene, V gene, clone size, CDR3 DNA, CDR3 protein. The D gene is left open where the match is weak. A row's size may be missing; if present it is once, few, many or a size class.

.	TRBJ1-6	TRBV4-2	.	TGTGCCAGCAGCCAAGATCAGGACAGATTTAATTCACCCCTCCACTTT	CASSQDQDRFNSPLHF
.	TRBJ1-3	TRBV30	.	TGTGCCTGGAGTGCTGGGACAAGCTCTGGAAACACCATATATTTT	CAWSAGTSSGNTIYF
TRBD2	TRBJ2-3	TRBV27	.	TGTGCCAGCAGTTTAAAAGGGAGGGGTCAAGATACGCAGTATTTT	CASSLKGRGQDTQYF
TRBD1	TRBJ2-7	TRBV7-9	.	TGTGCCAGCAGCTTAGCGATGGGACAGGTGGGCCAGAACGAGCAGTACTTC	CASSLAMGQVGQNEQYF
.	TRBJ1-3	TRBV6-5	once	TGTGCCAGCATTGGGAGACCTGGAAACACCATATATTTT	CASIGRPGNTIYF
.	TRBJ2-1	TRBV19	.	TGTGCCAGTTTAAGCGGTAACTCCTACAATGAGCAGTTCTTC	CASLSGNSYNEQFF
.	TRBJ2-2	TRBV7-6	.	TGTGCCAGCAGCTTTGGGGGCACCGGGGAGCTGTTTTTT	CASSFGGTGELFF
.	TRBJ2-7	TRBV11-2	.	TGTGCCAGCAGCGGTCACAGGGCGGGCTACGAGCAGTACTTC	CASSGHRAGYEQYF
TRBD1	TRBJ2-7	TRBV5-4	once	TGTGCCAGCAGCTTTGGACAGGGGGACGAGCAGTACTTC	CASSFGQGDEQYF
TRBD1	TRBJ2-7	TRBV7-6	medium-sized	TGTGCCAGCAGCTTCGGGACAGGGCTGACCTACGAGCAGTACTTC	CASSFGTGLTYEQYF
.	TRBJ1-6	TRBV28	.	TGTGCCAGCAGACCAGTGGGGCCGACCTCCTATAATTCACCCCTCCACTTT	CASRPVGPTSYNSPLHF
.	TRBJ1-3	TRBV4-1	medium-sized	TGCGCCAGCAGCCATGGCGGGCTTTCTGGAAACACCATATATTTT	CASSHGGLSGNTIYF
TRBD2	TRBJ2-3	TRBV9	.	TGTGCCAGCAGCGCAGCGGGGAGCACAGATACGCAGTATTTT	CASSAAGSTDTQYF
.	TRBJ1-2	TRBV4-3	.	TGCGCCAGCAGCCAAGATAAAATAGCTAACTATGGCTACACCTTC	CASSQDKIANYGYTF
TRBD1	TRBJ2-1	TRBV7-9	.	TGTGCCAGCAGCAGGGACAGCCACAATGAGCAGTTCTTC	CASSRDSHNEQFF
TRBD2	TRBJ2-7	TRBV10-3	once	TGTGCCATCGCCCCCGAGCTAGCGGATTACGAGCAGTACTTC	CAIAPELADYEQYF
.	TRBJ1-1	TRBV12-5	.	TGTGCTAGTGCCCAACAAGGCTACCTTGAAGCTTTCTTT	CASAQQGYLEAFF
TRBD1	TRBJ1-5	TRBV27	.	TGTGCCAGCAGTTTATCCAGCGACAGGGCCTATAGCAATCAGCCCCAGCATTTT	CASSLSSDRAYSNQPQHF
TRBD1	TRBJ2-7	TRBV7-8	.	TGTGCCAGCAGCTTGACGGACAGGGGTGGTCACGAGCAGTACTTC	CASSLTDRGGHEQYF
.	TRBJ2-5	TRBV4-3	.	TGCGCCAGCAGCCAAGATCCGGAGGTGACCCAGTACTTC	CASSQDPEVTQYF
TRBD1	TRBJ1-1	TRBV4-1	.	TGCGCCAGCAGCCCCGAACAGGGGTTGAACACTGAAGCTTTCTTT	CASSPEQGLNTEAFF
.	TRBJ1-1	TRBV5-8	few	TGTGCCAGCAGCTTGGGCGGAAACACTGAAGCTTTCTTT	CASSLGGNTEAFF
TRBD2	TRBJ2-7	TRBV4-3	once	TGCGCTAGCAGCCAATTTGGCGGGAGTTACTCCTACGAGCAGTACTTC	CASSQFGGSYSYEQYF
.	TRBJ2-7	TRBV4-3	.	TGCGCCAGCAGCCGAGGAGCGGACTACGAGCAGTACTTC	CASSRGADYEQYF
.	TRBJ1-2	TRBV7-2	.	TGTGCCAGCAGCTTAACACTGGGGGGCAGCTATGGCTACACCTTC	CASSLTLGGSYGYTF
.	TRBJ2-7	TRBV7-4	.	TGTGCCAGCAGACCCCGGGCCTATTCCTACGAGCAGTACTTC	CASRPRAYSYEQYF
.	TRBJ2-7	TRBV5-5	.	TGTGCCAGCAGCTCATTTTCCTACGAGCAGTACTTC	CASSSFSYEQYF
.	TRBJ1-1	TRBV27	.	TGTGCCAGCAGTTTGAACCCAGCGGGTAGAGTTTTCTTT	CASSLNPAGRVFF
TRBD2	TRBJ2-2	TRBV7-6	.	TGTGCCAGCAGCTTAGTGATAGCGGGAGAGGGGAACACCGGGGAGCTGTTTTTT	CASSLVIAGEGNTGELFF
TRBD1	TRBJ1-2	TRBV6-4	.	TGTGCCAGCAGTGACAGGACAGGCGATGGCTACACCTTC	CASSDRTGDGYTF
.	TRBJ1-1	TRBV2	.	TGTGCCACCCTGGGGGCCGCCACTGAAGCTTTCTTT	CATLGAATEAFF
.	TRBJ2-7	TRBV13	.	TGTGCCAGCAGCTTCCGGACGGGGGCCTACGAGCAGTACTTC	CASSFRTGAYEQYF
TRBD2	TRBJ2-5	TRBV10-3	.	TGTGCCATCAGTGAGTCGAAACTAGCGGGAGAGACCCAGTACTTC	CAISESKLAGETQYF
.	TRBJ2-5	TRBV28	.	TGTGCCAGCAGTTTATCCCGCCGGGACCACGAGACCCAGTACTTC	CASSLSRRDHETQYF
.	TRBJ1-2	TRBV29-1	.	TGCAGCGTGGCCGTACTATTCGGCTACACCTTC	CSVAVLFGYTF
.	TRBJ1-4	TRBV9	.	TGTGCCAGCAGCGTAGGATCAGGGTGGGTTGAAAAACTGTTTTTT	CASSVGSGWVEKLFF
.	TRBJ1-2	TRBV19	.	TGTGCCAGTAGTATAGATTGGGGCGACTATGGCTACACCTTC	CASSIDWGDYGYTF
.	TRBJ2-1	TRBV6-6	.	TGTGCCAGCAGGCAAACTCTGGCCCCAGAGCAGTTCTTC	CASRQTLAPEQFF
.	TRBJ1-1	TRBV11-2	.	TGTGCCAGCAGCTTAGGCAGAAACACTGAAGCTTTCTTT	CASSLGRNTEAFF
.	TRBJ2-7	TRBV2	.	TGTGCCTCGCTGGGCCCGACTTACGAGCAGTACTTC	CASLGPTYEQYF
TRBD1	TRBJ2-1	TRBV5-1	.	TGCGCCAGCAGCCCTGGACAGGGGAGGAATGAGCAGTTCTTC	CASSPGQGRNEQFF
.	TRBJ2-5	TRBV10-3	.	TGTGCCATCAGTGAGTCAGCGCGGGGGCCTCAAGAGACCCAGTACTTC	CAISESARGPQETQYF
.	TRBJ2-3	TRBV27	.	TGTGCCAGCAGTGACCCCTCCGGACTCGATACGCAGTATTTT	CASSDPSGLDTQYF
.	TRBJ2-7	TRBV5-4	.	TGTGCCAGCAGCTTGGGCGGAGGGAGCTACGAGCAGTACTTC	CASSLGGGSYEQYF
TRBD1	TRBJ2-1	TRBV5-4	.	TGTGCCAGCAGGGATACAGGGGATCCCTACAATGAGCAGTTCTTC	CASRDTGDPYNEQFF
.	TRBJ1-3	TRBV11-2	.	TGTGCCAGCAGCTTAGAACCGAGCTCTGGAAACACCATATATTTT	CASSLEPSSGNTIYF
.	TRBJ2-1	TRBV19	.	TGTGCCAGCGGGGGAGGGGGCTGGAATGAGCAGTTCTTC	CASGGGGWNEQFF
.	TRBJ2-7	TRBV11-2	.	TGTGCCAGCAGCCCCGGGAATACCTACGAGCAGTACTTC	CASSPGNTYEQYF
.	TRBJ1-2	TRBV19	.	TGTGCCAGTAGTATCGGCTTTAACTATGGCTACACCTTC	CASSIGFNYGYTF
TRBD1	TRBJ2-1	TRBV15	.	TGTGCCACCAGCAGAGATTGGGGACAGGCATACAATGAGCAGTTCTTC	CATSRDWGQAYNEQFF
TRBD1	TRBJ2-1	TRBV5-6	.	TGTGCCAGCCTCCCGACAGGGAGTGACAATGAGCAGTTCTTC	CASLPTGSDNEQFF
TRBD1	TRBJ2-7	TRBV6-1	.	TGTGCCAGCAGTTCCACTACAGGGGGTGTCTACGAGCAGTACTTC	CASSSTTGGVYEQYF
TRBD2	TRBJ2-7	TRBV4-1	.	TGCGCCAGCAGCCAAGCCACGGGACTAGCGAGGAGCTCCTACGAGCAGTACTTC	CASSQATGLARSSYEQYF
TRBD1	TRBJ2-3	TRBV10-3	.	TGTGCCATCAGCGCCCCGGGACAGGGTACAGATACGCAGTATTTT	CAISAPGQGTDTQYF